The entry that follows covers one TCR beta chain sequence. Its specificity is not known. Using immunoSEQ multiplex PCR, the repertoire was profiled, and TCRdb retains in-frame clones only, with some absent. Of around 97,000 clones listed, about 80% are singletons. This record belongs to a study of OX40 agonist ivuxolimab in advanced cancers. About the research overall: Patients were given ivuxolimab, an antibody that agonizes OX40 (CD134). Regarding the study as a whole: Antigen targets of the expanded peripheral T cells went undetermined. The study observed clonal expansion of CD4+ and CD8+ blood T cells by week 6 at 0.1 to 3.0 mg/kg.

Patients had blood sampled at baseline and again on cycle 4 day 1 and cycle 7 day 1. The CDR3 sequence is 15 residues long. J gave up 3 bases and V 4 bases, and 5 bases lay outside the gene matches. Germline loops: CDR1 WSHSY, CDR2 SAAADI. Sample: CD4+ or CD8+ T cells sorted from blood, taken in a trial of the OX40 agonist ivuxolimab. The receptor was isolated from an adult with an advanced solid tumor such as melanoma, head and neck, liver or kidney cancer. The chain carries TRBV10-2 and TRBJ2-7, with TRBD2 matching 11 bases. The CDR3 DNA reads TGCGCCAGCAGTGTCGATGGACTAGCGGGCTACGAGCAGTACTTC. Its protein product is CASSVDGLAGYEQYF.